These T cell receptor beta chains were read from a single sample in a study of lymphopenia after photon versus proton radiotherapy. Measured with immunoSEQ multiplex PCR; TCRdb has only the in-frame clones, and not every one. Here the sample spans 65,000 to 85,000 clones, roughly 92% being singletons. The sample consisted of peripheral blood, taken from a patient treated with photon-based radiotherapy. Receptors were obtained from a woman aged 40 to 50 with cholangiocarcinoma. Both conserved end residues are part of each CDR3. Fields, in order: clone size, D gene, J gene, V gene, CDR3 DNA, CDR3 protein. D genes are given only for firm matches. Clone size, where shown, is once, few, many, or a class for clones that have expanded.

clone size: once; D gene: -; J gene: TRBJ2-5; V gene: TRBV19; CDR3 DNA: TGTGCCAGTAGGGTCCGAGAGACCCAGTACTTC; CDR3 protein: CASRVRETQYF
clone size: once; D gene: -; J gene: TRBJ2-3; V gene: TRBV10-3; CDR3 DNA: TGTGCCATCAGTGATTTGGGGAGCTCGCAGTATTTT; CDR3 protein: CAISDLGSSQYF
clone size: once; D gene: -; J gene: TRBJ2-7; V gene: TRBV5-1; CDR3 DNA: TGCGCCAGCAGCGATGACGGAACCTACGAGCAGTACTTC; CDR3 protein: CASSDDGTYEQYF
clone size: -; D gene: TRBD1; J gene: TRBJ1-5; V gene: TRBV4-1; CDR3 DNA: TGCGCCAGCAGCCAAGCAAGCACAGGGGCCCTAAATCAGCCCCAGCATTTT; CDR3 protein: CASSQASTGALNQPQHF
clone size: -; D gene: -; J gene: TRBJ1-1; V gene: TRBV20-1; CDR3 DNA: TGCAGTGCTAGAGCCACTGAAGCTTTCTTT; CDR3 protein: CSARATEAFF
clone size: -; D gene: TRBD1; J gene: TRBJ2-7; V gene: TRBV19; CDR3 DNA: TGTGCCAGTAGTACTCGACAGGGGAGCTACGAGCAGTACTTC; CDR3 protein: CASSTRQGSYEQYF
clone size: -; D gene: -; J gene: TRBJ2-2; V gene: TRBV5-1; CDR3 DNA: TGCGCCAGCAGCTTCGACGGGAGCGGGACCGGGGAGCTGTTTTTT; CDR3 protein: CASSFDGSGTGELFF
clone size: once; D gene: TRBD2; J gene: TRBJ2-1; V gene: TRBV30; CDR3 DNA: TGTGCCTGGAGTGTACCGGGGGGATACAATGAGCAGTTCTTC; CDR3 protein: CAWSVPGGYNEQFF
clone size: -; D gene: -; J gene: TRBJ1-2; V gene: TRBV2; CDR3 DNA: TGTGCCAGCAGTGAACAGGGGCGGCGTGGCTACACCTTC; CDR3 protein: CASSEQGRRGYTF
clone size: medium-sized; D gene: -; J gene: TRBJ2-7; V gene: TRBV14; CDR3 DNA: TGTGCCAGCGCCCAGTACGAGCAGTACTTC; CDR3 protein: CASAQYEQYF
clone size: -; D gene: TRBD1; J gene: TRBJ1-3; V gene: TRBV7-2; CDR3 DNA: TGTGCCAGCAGCTTCACAGGGGCCAAGGGAAACACCATATATTTT; CDR3 protein: CASSFTGAKGNTIYF
clone size: -; D gene: TRBD2; J gene: TRBJ2-5; V gene: TRBV5-6; CDR3 DNA: TGTGCCAGCAGCCGGGGGACTAGGAAGGAAGAGACCCAGTACTTC; CDR3 protein: CASSRGTRKEETQYF
clone size: -; D gene: -; J gene: TRBJ1-1; V gene: TRBV6-5; CDR3 DNA: TGTGCCAGCACCAGCAACACTGAAGCTTTCTTT; CDR3 protein: CASTSNTEAFF
clone size: -; D gene: TRBD1; J gene: TRBJ1-2; V gene: TRBV4-2; CDR3 DNA: TGTGCCAGCAGCCCCGAACAGGGGTTTAACTATGGCTACACCTTC; CDR3 protein: CASSPEQGFNYGYTF
clone size: -; D gene: -; J gene: TRBJ2-1; V gene: TRBV5-1; CDR3 DNA: TGCGCCAGCAGCGGCGGATCTGAATCCTACAATGAGCAGTTCTTC; CDR3 protein: CASSGGSESYNEQFF
clone size: few; D gene: -; J gene: TRBJ2-6; V gene: TRBV25-1; CDR3 DNA: TGTGCCAGCAGCTTGACACAGAGCTCTGGGGCCAACGTCCTGACTTTC; CDR3 protein: CASSLTQSSGANVLTF
clone size: -; D gene: -; J gene: TRBJ1-1; V gene: TRBV28; CDR3 DNA: TGTGCCAGCAGTTTACTGTCGGGGAACACTGAAGCTTTCTTT; CDR3 protein: CASSLLSGNTEAFF
clone size: -; D gene: TRBD2; J gene: TRBJ2-5; V gene: TRBV5-5; CDR3 DNA: TGTGCCAGCAGCTTGGAGGCAGGGGACTGGACTAGCGGGAGCGAGACCCAGTACTTC; CDR3 protein: CASSLEAGDWTSGSETQYF
clone size: -; D gene: -; J gene: TRBJ2-3; V gene: TRBV9; CDR3 DNA: TGTGCCAGCACTAGGAGGGCAGGGCTCACAGATACGCAGTATTTT; CDR3 protein: CASTRRAGLTDTQYF
clone size: once; D gene: -; J gene: TRBJ1-5; V gene: TRBV21-1; CDR3 DNA: TGTGCCAGCAAATCGGGCAGGGCCGGTCAGCCCCAGCATTTT; CDR3 protein: CASKSGRAGQPQHF
clone size: few; D gene: -; J gene: TRBJ2-2; V gene: TRBV7-2; CDR3 DNA: TGTGCCAGCAGCTTAGTGGCAGGAACCGGGGAGCTGTTTTTT; CDR3 protein: CASSLVAGTGELFF
clone size: -; D gene: -; J gene: TRBJ2-3; V gene: TRBV4-1; CDR3 DNA: TGCGCCAGCAGCCAAGATAGAGCGGCTAGCACAGATACGCAGTATTTT; CDR3 protein: CASSQDRAASTDTQYF
clone size: -; D gene: -; J gene: TRBJ2-1; V gene: TRBV27; CDR3 DNA: TGTGCCAGCAGTGAGCGCGGGACGGGCTCCTACAATGAGCAGTTCTTC; CDR3 protein: CASSERGTGSYNEQFF
clone size: few; D gene: -; J gene: TRBJ1-1; V gene: TRBV6-1; CDR3 DNA: TGTGCCAGCAGTGAAATTGTCTATGAAGCTTTCTTT; CDR3 protein: CASSEIVYEAFF
clone size: -; D gene: TRBD1; J gene: TRBJ2-3; V gene: TRBV5-1; CDR3 DNA: TGCGCCAGCAGCTTGGCCGGGACAGGGCTTCTAGATACGCAGTATTTT; CDR3 protein: CASSLAGTGLLDTQYF
clone size: -; D gene: -; J gene: TRBJ1-5; V gene: TRBV21-1; CDR3 DNA: TGTGCCAGCAGCAAAGCGTTCGGTACCTCGAGGGATCAGCCCCAGCATTTT; CDR3 protein: CASSKAFGTSRDQPQHF
clone size: -; D gene: -; J gene: TRBJ1-1; V gene: TRBV10-3; CDR3 DNA: TGTGCCATTTACCAGGGCCCGGGGACTGAAGCTTTCTTT; CDR3 protein: CAIYQGPGTEAFF
clone size: -; D gene: -; J gene: TRBJ2-7; V gene: TRBV6-5; CDR3 DNA: TGTGCCAGCAGTTACGGGGACGGGGGTAGCTACGAGCAGTACTTC; CDR3 protein: CASSYGDGGSYEQYF
clone size: -; D gene: -; J gene: TRBJ1-6; V gene: TRBV7-3; CDR3 DNA: TGTGCCAGCAGCTTAACAAGCTCCTATAATTCACCCCTCCACTTT; CDR3 protein: CASSLTSSYNSPLHF
clone size: once; D gene: -; J gene: TRBJ2-1; V gene: TRBV9; CDR3 DNA: TGTGCCAGCAGCGTCATAGACAGTGGTTCCTACAATGAGCAGTTCTTC; CDR3 protein: CASSVIDSGSYNEQFF
clone size: -; D gene: -; J gene: TRBJ2-7; V gene: TRBV5-1; CDR3 DNA: TGCGCCAGCAGCTTGAATCCAGGGGTTTTTGAGCAGTACTTC; CDR3 protein: CASSLNPGVFEQYF
clone size: -; D gene: TRBD1; J gene: TRBJ2-1; V gene: TRBV2; CDR3 DNA: TGTGCCAGCAGCCGGGACAGGGGGTCAGAGTACAATGAGCAGTTCTTC; CDR3 protein: CASSRDRGSEYNEQFF
clone size: -; D gene: TRBD1; J gene: TRBJ2-2; V gene: TRBV4-1; CDR3 DNA: TGCGCCAGCAGCCAGAAAGGGGGCGTAGGTACCGGGGAGCTGTTTTTT; CDR3 protein: CASSQKGGVGTGELFF
clone size: -; D gene: -; J gene: TRBJ1-4; V gene: TRBV5-1; CDR3 DNA: TGCGCCAGCAGCTCCGGGGGAAATAATGAAAAACTGTTTTTT; CDR3 protein: CASSSGGNNEKLFF
clone size: -; D gene: -; J gene: TRBJ2-4; V gene: TRBV28; CDR3 DNA: TGTGCCAGCAGCGCCGAGTTAAACATTCAGTACTTC; CDR3 protein: CASSAELNIQYF
clone size: -; D gene: -; J gene: TRBJ1-1; V gene: TRBV18; CDR3 DNA: TGTGCCAGCACCCGGGAACAGGCTATGAACACTGAAGCTTTCTTT; CDR3 protein: CASTREQAMNTEAFF
clone size: -; D gene: TRBD2; J gene: TRBJ2-5; V gene: TRBV2; CDR3 DNA: TGTGCCAGCAGTGAACTGTCACTAGCGGGGCCCGGGGAGACCCAGTACTTC; CDR3 protein: CASSELSLAGPGETQYF
clone size: -; D gene: -; J gene: TRBJ2-3; V gene: TRBV9; CDR3 DNA: TGTGCCAGCAGCGGGGGTGATCGGGACCTCACAGATACGCAGTATTTT; CDR3 protein: CASSGGDRDLTDTQYF